These 17 T cell receptor beta chains share one sample of origin, sequenced in a study of shared clonotypes between healthy human individuals. The assay was immunoSEQ multiplex PCR, and TCRdb's table has in-frame clones only and misses some. The sample holds about 2,100,000 clones; more than 85% are singletons and the top ten take about 1.8%. Naive-designated CD8 cells lacked CD45RO, were positively enriched for CCR7, and omitted terminally differentiated effector memory CD45RA+ cells. Input material: naive CD8+ T cells from PBMCs. The receptors were gathered from a man aged 18 to 30 in good health. Some clones in this sample may be carry-over from other donors' samples.

V usage is TRBV7-9 and J usage is TRBJ2-3; D remains unclear. This CDR3 spans 15 amino acids. V lost 1 base and J lost 0, with 8 bases in between. Germline-derived CDR1 and CDR2 are SEHNR and FQNEAQ (reference sequence). The CDR3 DNA reads as TGTGCCAGCAGCTTAGGCAGTCTTAGCACAGATACGCAGTATTTT. This gives the protein CASSLGSLSTDTQYF.

This clone was picked up one time. The chain combines TRBV27 with TRBJ2-3; 9 positions match TRBD1. The CDR3 consists of 13 residues. The germline V gene encodes CDR1 MNHEY and CDR2 SMNVEV (reference sequence). J lost 6 bases, V lost 5 bases, and 3 bases had no gene match. CDR3 nucleotide sequence: TGTGCCAGCAGTAGGGACAGGGTGGATACGCAGTATTTT. Residues: CASSRDRVDTQYF.

The chain combines TRBV9 with TRBJ2-7; 8 bases fit TRBD1. V was pared by 4 bases and J by 2 bases, with 8 bases of the junction left unmatched. The CDR3 totals 15 residues. Per the germline V gene, CDR1 is SGDLS and CDR2 is YYNGEE. In nucleotides, the CDR3 is TGTGCCAGCAGCCCAGGGGGCGGGATCCCCTACGAGCAGTACTTC. Translation gives CASSPGGGIPYEQYF.

The genes are TRBV28 and TRBJ2-1, with TRBD1 matching over 9 bases. The CDR3 spans 16 residues. The trim removed 3 bases at V and 6 bases at J, leaving 9 bases unmatched. Germline assignment: CDR1 MDHEN and CDR2 SYDVKM. This CDR3 is CASSLTGTGMFNEQFF. The CDR3 DNA sequence: TGTGCCAGCAGTTTGACCGGGACAGGGATGTTCAATGAGCAGTTCTTC.

The chain carries TRBV6-5 and TRBJ2-1; 16 nucleotides align to TRBD2. The germline V gene has CDR1 MNHEY and CDR2 SVGAGI. The CDR3 spans 15 residues. Trimming took 6 bases from V and 9 from J; bases not matched to a gene: 5. CDR3 loop: CASSLGLAGGGEQFF. CDR3 DNA sequence: TGTGCCAGCAGCTTGGGACTAGCGGGAGGGGGTGAGCAGTTCTTC.

The rearrangement links TRBV27 to TRBJ2-2; D not certain. Germline values: CDR1 MNHEY, CDR2 SMNVEV (reference sequence). V was cut by 4 bases and J by 1 base, with 7 bases left in between. The CDR3 runs 14 residues. CDR3 residues: CASSSHLNTGELFF. CDR3 coding DNA: TGTGCCAGCAGTTCCCACTTGAACACCGGGGAGCTGTTTTTT.

The gene calls are TRBV7-9 and TRBJ2-1, with 8 bases matching TRBD1. CDR3 length: 13 residues. CDR1 and CDR2 from the germline V gene are SEHNR and FQNEAQ (reference sequence). DNA of the CDR3: TGTGGGACGCAGGGGGCAGTGTACAATGAGCAGTTCTTC. Translating it yields CGTQGAVYNEQFF.

A word on this clone: This CDR3 is also generated by other DNA sequences in the sample. The V and J genes are TRBV28 and TRBJ2-7; D is ambiguous. The CDR3 spans 14 residues. Trimming shortened V by 3 bases and J by 2 bases, and 11 bases separated the two germline ends. Germline V lookup: CDR1 MDHEN, CDR2 SYDVKM. The CDR3 sequence is CASSFGQSTYEQYF. The CDR3 DNA follows: TGTGCCAGCAGTTTTGGGCAGTCAACCTACGAGCAGTACTTC.

As to this clone: The same CDR3 is also encoded by other DNA sequences in this sample. The CDR3 coding sequence is TGTGCCACGGGGGCAGATACGCAGTATTTT. Translated, it gives CATGADTQYF. The chain joins TRBV15 to TRBJ2-3; D possibly matches TRBD1 or TRBD2 (5 bases each). V was trimmed by 9 bases and J by 4 bases, leaving 5 bases between them. CDR1 and CDR2 (germline): LNHNV, YYDKDF (reference sequence). The CDR3 covers 10 residues.

The chain employs TRBV29-1 and TRBJ2-7; TRBD1 aligns across 10 bases. V lost 5 bases to trimming and J lost 0 bases; unmatched junction nucleotides: 19. This CDR3 has 19 residues. Germline lookup yields CDR1 SQVTM and CDR2 ANQGSEA. The CDR3, as DNA: TGCAGCGTTTTCATTCCACGGGACAGGGGCTCTTCCTTCTCCTACGAGCAGTACTTC. This encodes CSVFIPRDRGSSFSYEQYF.

About this clone itself: Other DNA sequences within the sample encode an identical CDR3. The CDR3 here is CASSLVSGREQYF. CDR3 nucleotides: TGCGCCAGCAGCTTGGTTTCGGGTCGGGAGCAGTACTTC. The chain links TRBV5-1 to TRBJ2-7; D is ambiguous. The CDR3 extends over 13 amino acids. V was trimmed by 0 bases and J by 7 bases, leaving 11 bases between them. Per the germline V gene, CDR1 is SGHRS and CDR2 is YFSETQ. Filled out from reference TRBV5-1 and TRBJ2-7, the complete variable domain reads KAGVTQTPRYLIKTRGQQVTLSCSPISGHRSVSWYQQTPGQGLQFLFEYFSETQRNKGNFPGRFSGRQFSNSRSEMNVSTLELGDSALYLCASSLVSGREQYFGPGTRLTVT.

The rearrangement joins TRBV27 to TRBJ2-7, with a possible D match to TRBD1 (7 bases). V gave up 5 bases and J gave up 4 bases, with 18 bases separating them. This CDR3 is built from 15 residues. CDR1 is MNHEY and CDR2 is SMNVEV in the germline V gene (reference sequence). Here the CDR3 reads CASSLRGVSIYEQYF. In DNA form, the CDR3 reads TGTGCCAGCAGTCTCAGGGGGGTAAGCATTTACGAGCAGTACTTC.

The chain has TRBV30 and TRBJ2-5; 9 nucleotides line up with TRBD1. The DNA end favors TRBJ2-7, so the J call may be wrong. This CDR3 has 13 amino acids. Germline-derived CDR1 and CDR2 are GTSNPN and SVGIG (reference sequence). The CDR3 here is CAWRGTGTYEQYF. CDR3 in DNA: TGTGCCTGGAGAGGGACAGGGACCTACGAGCAGTACTTC.

V usage is TRBV7-9 and J usage is TRBJ2-7, with 9 nucleotides matching TRBD1. Trimming took 5 bases from V and 5 from J; bases not matched to a gene: 7. CDR1 is SEHNR and CDR2 is FQNEAQ in the germline V gene (reference sequence). This CDR3 is 14 amino acids long. The CDR3 protein is CASSRRDRVDEQYF. The CDR3 region has the DNA TGTGCCAGCAGCCGCAGGGACAGGGTGGACGAGCAGTACTTC.

This clone was seen once. This CDR3 is CASSQLAVTDTQYF. DNA of the CDR3: TGTGCCAGCAGTCAACTAGCGGTGACAGATACGCAGTATTTT. The V call is TRBV7-9, the J call TRBJ2-3; 8 nucleotides agree with TRBD2. V lost 6 bases and J lost 3; bases outside the gene matches: 5. From germline, CDR1 is SEHNR and CDR2 FQNEAQ (reference sequence). This CDR3 region has 14 residues.

This clone was seen only once. The J gene is TRBJ2-7, the V gene TRBV4-2; no definite D call. Per the germline V gene, CDR1 is LGHNA and CDR2 is YNFKEQ. With 0 bases removed from V and 6 bases from J, the gap between germline ends came to 9 bases. The CDR3 has 13 residues. CDR3 amino acids: CASSQDQTSEQYF. CDR3 coding DNA: TGTGCCAGCAGCCAAGATCAAACGTCCGAGCAGTACTTC.

The chain combines TRBV7-2 with TRBJ2-7, with D possibly matching TRBD1 (6 bases). Per germline, CDR1 SGHTA and CDR2 FQGNSA. Trimming took off 4 bases at V and 2 bases at J, with 9 bases between the two ends. The CDR3 spans 13 residues. CDR3 region: CASSSWTAYEQYF. CDR3 coding DNA: TGTGCCAGCAGCTCGTGGACAGCCTACGAGCAGTACTTC.